The T cell receptor beta chain under discussion was sequenced for a study listed by TCRdb under 2016. The receptor library was made with RT-PCR. Sequencer: Illumina MiSeq. TCRdb applied fastp at Q25 and MiXCR to the public reads, then kept only in-frame beta chains. One record per CDR3 amino acid sequence lists the most common genes and DNA. Counted in this sample were almost 700,000 distinct CDR3 sequences; approximately 14% of them appeared once. The ten most abundant clones make up 3.6% of the sample. The germline ends are 13 bases apart after V is trimmed by 6 bases and J by 3 bases. For CDR1 and CDR2, the germline V gene lists SGHRS and YFSETQ. The CDR3, from cysteine to phenylalanine, totals 14 residues. Only CDR3 DNA remains: 42 bases, in frame from the first base. This clonotype was found many times. The antigen this receptor binds is unknown. Per-nucleotide qualities are absent, and no much larger clonotype sits a single base away.

This clonotype originated in a female donor in good health, serving as a healthy control. The rearrangement joined TRBV5-1 to TRBJ2-1, and the D gene may be TRBD2, 7 bases matching. Sequenced: memory CD4+ T cells from blood. The CDR3 has the sequence CASKGGGSYNEQFF. The DNA sequence is given as TGCGCCAGCAAGGGGGGAGGGAGCTACAATGAGCAGTTCTTC.